This T cell receptor (beta chain) is drawn from a study of identical twins. Study-wide results and limits: Out-of-frame alpha sequences that twins shared showed excess low generation probability.

The CDR3 extends over 16 amino acids. Germline V gives CDR1 LNHNV, CDR2 YYDKDF (reference sequence). V dropped 10 bases and J dropped 7; count of bases not matched to a gene: 16. A few counts support this clonotype. Its antigen is unknown. TCRdb processed the 5' RACE reads anew with MiXCR; each CDR3 protein has one entry. The table lists 300,000 to 350,000 distinct CDR3 sequences, 10% to 15% of them singletons. These same data were also listed under a study on yellow fever vaccine responses in identical twins.

The chain has TRBV15 and TRBJ2-3; TRBD1 matches 11 bases. The receptor's source is a young woman in good health. Input material: CD8+ T cells sorted from blood. CDR3 nucleotides: TGTGCCATCGCCCACAATTACGGGACAGGGGGGAATACGCAGTATTTT. Translating it yields CAIAHNYGTGGNTQYF.